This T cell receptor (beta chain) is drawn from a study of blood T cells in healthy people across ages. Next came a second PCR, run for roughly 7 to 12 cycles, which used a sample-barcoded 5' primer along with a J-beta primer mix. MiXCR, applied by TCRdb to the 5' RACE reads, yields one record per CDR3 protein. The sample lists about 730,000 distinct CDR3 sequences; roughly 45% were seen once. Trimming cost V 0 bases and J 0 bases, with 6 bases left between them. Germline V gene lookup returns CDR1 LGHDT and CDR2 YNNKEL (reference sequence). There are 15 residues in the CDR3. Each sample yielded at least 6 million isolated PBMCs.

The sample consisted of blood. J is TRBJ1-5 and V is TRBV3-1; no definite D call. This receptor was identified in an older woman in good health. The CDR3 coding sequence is TGTGCCAGCAGCCAAGATCACGGTAGCAATCAGCCCCAGCATTTT. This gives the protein CASSQDHGSNQPQHF.